This passage covers 6 T cell receptor beta chains from one sample sequenced in a study of PD-1 blockade in classical Hodgkin lymphoma. Sequenced by immunoSEQ multiplex PCR; TCRdb stores in-frame clones only, minus some. Here the sample spans about 35,000 clones, more than 85% being singletons. Time point described: newly diagnosed, previously untreated cHL patient sample. It was by magnetic negative selection that CD4+ T cells were purified from thawed PBMCs. The sequenced sample was CD4+ T cells from blood. All receptors derive from a human donor with classical Hodgkin lymphoma.

V is TRBV5-4 and J is TRBJ1-3, with 11 bases lining up with TRBD1. With 4 bases clipped from V and 7 bases from J, the junction kept 13 bases outside the gene matches. The CDR3 consists of 17 residues. CDR1 SGHNT and CDR2 YYREEE come from the germline V gene (reference sequence). CDR3 bases: TGTGCCAGCAGCCAGGGACAGGGGGTTAGGGCGACTAACACCATATATTTT. Its protein product is CASSQGQGVRATNTIYF.

The sample holds one count of this clone. The chain uses TRBV7-2 and TRBJ2-3; TRBD1 is a possible D gene (5 bases). Germline assignment: CDR1 SGHTA and CDR2 FQGNSA. V was pared by 0 bases and J by 3 bases, with 16 bases between. The CDR3 has 17 amino acids. The CDR3 sequence: CASSLAGRPQATDTQYF. The CDR3 nucleotides are TGTGCCAGCAGCTTAGCGGGGCGGCCGCAGGCTACAGATACGCAGTATTTT.

This clone occurred once. The rearrangement joins TRBV19 to TRBJ2-1; 10 nucleotides line up with TRBD2. CDR3 length equals 15 residues. With V trimmed by 3 bases and J by 4 bases, 3 bases remained unmatched. Germline V gene sequence: CDR1 LNHDA, CDR2 SQIVND (reference sequence). CDR3 loop: CASSIRTSGYNEQFF. The CDR3 DNA reads as TGTGCCAGTAGTATCCGGACTAGCGGATACAATGAGCAGTTCTTC.

The genes are TRBV16 and TRBJ1-1, with TRBD1 matching 8 bases. The germline gives CDR1 KGHSY, CDR2 FQNENV. The CDR3 is made up of 15 amino acids. J was trimmed by 10 bases and V by 4 bases; bases with no gene match: 14. The CDR3 loop is CASSRNVDRGPRAFF. The CDR3 coding sequence is TGTGCCAGCAGCCGCAATGTCGACAGGGGTCCTCGAGCTTTCTTT. Complete variable domain (other parts from reference TRBV16 and TRBJ1-1): GEEVAQTPKHLVRGEGQKAKLYCAPIKGHSYVFWYQQVLKNEFKFLISFQNENVFDETGMPKERFSAKCLPNSPCSLEIQATKLEDSAVYFCASSRNVDRGPRAFFGQGTRLTVV.

The chain has TRBV11-3 and TRBJ2-3, with D maybe TRBD1 (6 bases). This CDR3 has 13 amino acids. Trimming stripped 5 bases from V and 4 bases from J, with 10 bases between. Per the germline V gene, CDR1 is SGHNT and CDR2 is YENEEA. CDR3 bases: TGTGCCAGCAGCAGACAGGTTTCAGATACGCAGTATTTT. Protein: CASSRQVSDTQYF.

This clone was counted between two and nine times. J is TRBJ1-2 and V is TRBV6-1; no clear D gene. Trimming shortened V by 4 bases and J by 4 bases, and 10 bases separated the two germline ends. This CDR3 contains 13 residues. In germline, CDR1 is MNHNS, CDR2 SASEGT. This chain's CDR3 is CASSVGGLYGYTF. The CDR3 nucleotides are TGTGCCAGCAGTGTTGGCGGACTCTATGGCTACACCTTC.